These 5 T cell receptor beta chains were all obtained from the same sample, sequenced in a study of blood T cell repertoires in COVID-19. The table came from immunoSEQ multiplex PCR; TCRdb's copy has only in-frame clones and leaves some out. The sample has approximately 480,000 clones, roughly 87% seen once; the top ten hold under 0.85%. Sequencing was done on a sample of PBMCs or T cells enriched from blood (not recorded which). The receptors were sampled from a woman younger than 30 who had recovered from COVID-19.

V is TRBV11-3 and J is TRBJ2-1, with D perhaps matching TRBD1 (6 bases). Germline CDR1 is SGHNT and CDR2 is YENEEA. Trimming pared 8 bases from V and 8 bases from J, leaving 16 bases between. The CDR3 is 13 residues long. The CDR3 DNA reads TGTGCCAGCGGGCAGGGTGGGGGCGATGAGCAGTTCTTC. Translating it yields CASGQGGGDEQFF.

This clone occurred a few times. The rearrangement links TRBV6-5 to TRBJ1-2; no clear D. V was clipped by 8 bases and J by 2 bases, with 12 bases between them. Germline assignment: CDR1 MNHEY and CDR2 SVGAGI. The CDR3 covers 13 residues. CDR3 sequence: CASGSRGNYGYTF. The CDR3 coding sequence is TGTGCCAGCGGGTCAAGAGGGAACTATGGCTACACCTTC.

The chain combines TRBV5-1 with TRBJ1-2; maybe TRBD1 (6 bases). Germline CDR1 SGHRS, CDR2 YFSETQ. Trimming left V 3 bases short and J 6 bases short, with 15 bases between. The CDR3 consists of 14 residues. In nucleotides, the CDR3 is TGCGCCAGCAGCTCACAGACAGGTCGCGATGGCTACACCTTC. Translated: CASSSQTGRDGYTF.

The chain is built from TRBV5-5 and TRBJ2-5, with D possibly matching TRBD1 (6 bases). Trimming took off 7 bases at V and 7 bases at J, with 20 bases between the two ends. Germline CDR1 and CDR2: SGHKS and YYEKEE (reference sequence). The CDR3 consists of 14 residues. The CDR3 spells CASHEGMGDMTQYF. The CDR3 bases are TGTGCCAGCCACGAGGGGATGGGGGACATGACCCAGTACTTC.

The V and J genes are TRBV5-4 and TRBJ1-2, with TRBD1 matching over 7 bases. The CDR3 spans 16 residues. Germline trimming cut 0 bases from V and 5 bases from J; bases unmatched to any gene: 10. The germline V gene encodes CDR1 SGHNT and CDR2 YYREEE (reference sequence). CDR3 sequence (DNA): TGTGCCAGCAGCTTGGGAGGAACAGGGGAAGGGTATGGCTACACCTTC. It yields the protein CASSLGGTGEGYGYTF.